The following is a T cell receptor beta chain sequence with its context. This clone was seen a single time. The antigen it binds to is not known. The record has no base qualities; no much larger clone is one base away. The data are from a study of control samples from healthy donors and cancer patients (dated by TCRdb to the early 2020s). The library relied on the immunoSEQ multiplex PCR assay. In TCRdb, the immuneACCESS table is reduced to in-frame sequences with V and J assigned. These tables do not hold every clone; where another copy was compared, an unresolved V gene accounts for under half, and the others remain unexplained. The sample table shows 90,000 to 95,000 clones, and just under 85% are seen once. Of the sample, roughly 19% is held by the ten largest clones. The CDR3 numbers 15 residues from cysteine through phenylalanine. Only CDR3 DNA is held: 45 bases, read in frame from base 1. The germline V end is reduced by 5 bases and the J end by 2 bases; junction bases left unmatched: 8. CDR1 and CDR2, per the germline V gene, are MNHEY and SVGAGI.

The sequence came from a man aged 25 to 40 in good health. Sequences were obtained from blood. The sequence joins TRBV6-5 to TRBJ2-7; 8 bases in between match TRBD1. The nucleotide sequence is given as TGTGCCAGCAGTACCCGGGACAGGCCTCCCTACGAGCAGTACTTC. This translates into CASSTRDRPPYEQYF.